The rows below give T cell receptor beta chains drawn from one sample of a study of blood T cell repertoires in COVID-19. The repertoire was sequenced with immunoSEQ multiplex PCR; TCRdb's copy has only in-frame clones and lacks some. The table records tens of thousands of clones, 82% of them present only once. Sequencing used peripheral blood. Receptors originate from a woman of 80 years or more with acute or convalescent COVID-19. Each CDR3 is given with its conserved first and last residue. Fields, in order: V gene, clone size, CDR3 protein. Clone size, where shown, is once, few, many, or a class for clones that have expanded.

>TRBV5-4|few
CASRQGPGSQTNTEAFF
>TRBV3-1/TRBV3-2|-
CASSQVGGLAAHNEQFF
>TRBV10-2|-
CASSEQGNGQPQHF
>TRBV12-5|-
CASGPSGAGGTEAFF
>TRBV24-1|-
CATSETSGSTDTQYF
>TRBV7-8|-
CASSFGPKETQYF
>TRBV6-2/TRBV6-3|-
CASSLDGNNQPQHF
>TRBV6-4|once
CASSDSLRTGRYTF
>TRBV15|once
CATSITQGNQPQHF
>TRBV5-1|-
CASSLEGARTGELFF
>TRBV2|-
CASRGDGGQTDTQYF
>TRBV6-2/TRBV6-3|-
CASTPGTSGRSTNTGELFF
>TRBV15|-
CATSRELAGVGEQFF
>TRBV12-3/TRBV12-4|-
CASSRTSTDTQYF
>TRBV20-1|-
CSASQSAAGGLRETQYF